Sequencing of this T cell receptor beta chain was carried out in a study of blood T cell repertoires in COVID-19. Profiled with immunoSEQ multiplex PCR; TCRdb holds only in-frame clones, not every one. The data show 70,000 to 100,000 clones, 75% to 90% seen once. This receptor was taken from a human donor in a cohort sampled during active COVID-19. Sequencing was carried out using peripheral blood.

CDR3 nucleotides: TGTGCCAGCAGCGACGACAGGGGATCCGGAGAGACCCAGTACTTC. This encodes CASSDDRGSGETQYF. The chain recombines TRBV9 with TRBJ2-5; 8 nucleotides match TRBD1. Germline loops: CDR1 SGDLS, CDR2 YYNGEE. Trimming cost V 3 bases and J 4 bases; bases outside gene matches: 8. The CDR3 sequence is 15 residues long.